This section outlines one TCR beta chain sequence together with its context. Its matching antigen is unknown. This table comes from immunoSEQ multiplex PCR, and its TCRdb copy is limited to in-frame clones, with some not included. The table shows more than 4,000 clones, with roughly 73% occurring only once. These data are taken from a study of lymphopenia after photon versus proton radiotherapy. Findings and limits, study-wide: Oligoclonal CD8+ Temra expansion after nadir drove photon patients' diversity drop. Photon-treated patients lost naive T cells and TCR diversity; proton-treated stayed stable. Larger post-nadir TCR diversity loss correlated inversely with survival in deceased patients.

Germline CDR1 WNHNN, CDR2 SYGVQD (reference sequence). The CDR3 runs 16 residues. Trimming at V came to 1 base and at J to 4 bases, leaving 8 bases not matched to a gene. Sample: peripheral blood, taken from a patient treated with proton-based radiotherapy. This TCR was recovered from a man older than 75 with esophageal cancer. The gene calls are TRBV10-1 and TRBJ2-5, with 8 positions matching TRBD2. The CDR3 sequence is CASSELEGLDIETQYF. The CDR3 DNA sequence: TGCGCCAGCAGTGAGTTAGAGGGACTAGATATAGAGACCCAGTACTTC.